This T cell receptor (beta chain) comes out of a study of blood T cell repertoires in COVID-19. At the level of the study: Both acute and convalescent COVID-19 samples were obtained from the United States, Italy and Spain. In each case, the material was cDNA or gDNA derived from T cells, B-cell-depleted T cells, or PBMCs.

V shed 0 bases and J shed 1 base, with 9 bases lying between them. The CDR3 covers 15 residues. CDR1 MNHNY and CDR2 SVGAGI come from the germline V gene (reference sequence). In the authors' methods: Amplified reference gene primers provided the basis for estimating nucleated cell counts. TCRdb's table, derived via immunoSEQ multiplex PCR, lists solely in-frame clones and lacks some. For V, J and clone size, that table is used; D and trimming come from the DNA. The sample carries over 65,000 clones, under 90% recorded once. The TCR was taken from a woman aged 40 to 50 with active or convalescent COVID-19. The chain is built from TRBV6-6 and TRBJ1-1, with D uncertain. Material: peripheral blood. The CDR3 sequence: CASSYSRVQNTEAFF. The CDR3 DNA sequence: TGTGCCAGCAGTTACTCTCGGGTCCAGAACACTGAAGCTTTCTTT.